Presented here are 4 T cell receptor beta chains from one specimen sequenced in a study of metastatic and nonmetastatic thyroid tumors. Until they underwent thyroid surgery, no patient had received any treatment. TCRdb reanalyzed the PCR reads with MiXCR. The sample includes over 15,000 clones, 12% seen only once; the top ten take 15%. The sequencing input was tumor tissue. All receptors come from a female donor with papillary thyroid cancer or a benign thyroid nodule (not recorded which). Some clones in this sample may be carry-over from other donors' samples.

V gene TRBV30 combines with J gene TRBJ2-1; no clear D gene. Germline loops: CDR1 GTSNPN, CDR2 SVGIG (reference sequence). The V and J ends lost 6 bases and 6 bases respectively, with 18 bases between them. This CDR3 comprises 14 residues. CDR3 loop: CACSPGVVPNEQFF. The CDR3, as DNA: TGTGCCTGTAGTCCTGGAGTCGTTCCCAATGAGCAGTTCTTC.

This clone was detected many times. This sequence may be a read error, since a much larger clone differs from it by one base. Other DNA sequences of this sample code for an identical CDR3. This sequence joins TRBV6-5 and TRBJ1-1; D remains unclear. V was shortened by 2 bases and J by 4 bases, with 2 bases between the two germline ends. The CDR3 contains 11 residues. Germline V gene lookup returns CDR1 MNHEY and CDR2 SVGAGI. CDR3 residues: CASSYGTEAFF. In DNA form, the CDR3 reads TGTGCCAGCAGTTACGGCACTGAAGCTTTCTTT.

This clone was counted at least ten times. The chain uses TRBV18 and TRBJ1-1; 7 bases are shared with TRBD1. There are 14 residues in the CDR3. From germline, CDR1 is KGHSH and CDR2 LQKENI. With V trimmed by 4 bases and J by 3 bases, 5 bases remained unmatched. This chain's CDR3 is CASSLRQGDTEAFF. Here the CDR3 DNA reads TGTGCCAGCTCACTTCGACAGGGTGACACTGAAGCTTTCTTT.

This clone was picked up many times. This clone may be a read error of a much larger clone one base away. The same CDR3 can be traced to other DNA sequences in this sample. The gene calls are TRBV27 and TRBJ2-1, with TRBD2 matching over 8 bases. There are 13 residues in the CDR3. J gave up 8 bases and V 6 bases, and 6 bases lay outside the gene matches. The germline gives CDR1 MNHEY, CDR2 SMNVEV (reference sequence). The CDR3 here is CASRALAGDEQFF. In nucleotides, the CDR3 is TGTGCCAGCAGAGCCCTAGCGGGCGATGAGCAGTTCTTC.